These 25 T cell receptor beta chains originate from one sample sequenced in a study of metastatic and nonmetastatic thyroid tumors. TCRdb re-called clones from the PCR reads using MiXCR. Seen here are about 12,000 clones, around 21% observed once, and the top ten hold approximately 15%. All patients were treatment-naive before thyroid surgery. Sequencing used adjacent normal tissue. The receptors come from a female donor with papillary thyroid cancer or a benign thyroid nodule (not recorded which). Some clones in this sample may be carry-over from other donors' samples.

This clone was seen ten or more times. The CDR3 sequence is CASSRAGADEQFF. CDR3 nucleotide sequence: TGCGCCAGCAGCCGGGCGGGGGCAGATGAGCAGTTCTTC. J is TRBJ2-1 and V is TRBV5-1, with D tentatively TRBD2 (7 bases). V was cut by 4 bases and J by 8 bases, with 13 bases left in between. The CDR3 contains 13 residues. CDR1 is SGHRS and CDR2 is YFSETQ in the germline V gene.

This clone appeared a few times. In this CDR3 the conserved last residue, phenylalanine or tryptophan, is missing, so a read error is likely. No DNA is shown, since the ends of the CDR3 on it are uncertain; the CDR3 is the one TCRdb lists. The chain recombines TRBV12-3 or TRBV12-4 with TRBJ2-7; the D call in the table, TRBD1, was not verified against the DNA. Both ends counted, the CDR3 spans 11 residues. CDR3 region: CASSRRTGEYT.

Many counts were recorded for this clone. V usage is TRBV13 and J usage is TRBJ1-2; 7 nucleotides align to TRBD1. The CDR3 sequence is 15 residues long. Looked up from germline, CDR1 is PRHDT and CDR2 is FYEKMQ (reference sequence). V gave up 2 bases and J gave up 1 base; unmatched junction bases: 4. The CDR3 region is CASSLQGGGNYGYTF. The CDR3 DNA reads TGTGCCAGCAGCTTACAGGGGGGAGGTAACTATGGCTACACCTTC.

The chain uses TRBV2 and TRBJ2-1; D uncertain. CDR1 is SNHLY, CDR2 FYNNEI, per germline. Trimming pared 8 bases from V and 4 bases from J, leaving 9 bases between. The CDR3 consists of 12 residues. The CDR3 nucleotides are TGTGCCAGCGGTCCGTTATACAATGAGCAGTTCTTC. The encoded protein is CASGPLYNEQFF. Using reference TRBV2 and TRBJ2-1 for the parts outside the CDR3, the full variable domain is EPEVTQTPSHQVTQMGQEVILRCVPISNHLYFYWYRQILGQKVEFLVSFYNNEISEKSEIFDDQFSVERPDGSNFTLKIRSTKLEDSAMYFCASGPLYNEQFFGPGTRLTVL.

The chain's CDR3 is CASSLGKGPEKLFF. CDR3 DNA sequence: TGTGCCAGCAGTTTGGGGAAGGGCCCTGAAAAACTGTTTTTT. V gene TRBV28 combines with J gene TRBJ1-4; no reliable D call. CDR1 is MDHEN, CDR2 SYDVKM, per germline. The CDR3 sequence is 14 residues long. The V end was cut by 3 bases, the J end by 7 bases, with 12 bases between.

The chain employs TRBV5-1 and TRBJ1-1, with D unclear. Looked up from germline, CDR1 is SGHRS and CDR2 is YFSETQ. Trimming took 2 bases from V and 7 from J, leaving 12 bases between them. This CDR3 region has 13 residues. The CDR3, as DNA: TGCGCCAGCAGCTTAGGAGGAAGTGGTGAAGCTTTCTTT. Protein: CASSLGGSGEAFF.

In its sample, this clone ranks as medium-sized. The chain is built from TRBV6-2 or TRBV6-3 and TRBJ2-1, with TRBD2 matching over 8 bases. The CDR3 length is 13 residues. Germline V gives CDR1 MNHEY, CDR2 SVGEGT. Unmatched junction bases numbered 4, after V lost 6 bases and J lost 6 bases. The CDR3: CASSNGGANEQFF. The DNA of the CDR3 is TGTGCCAGCAGCAACGGGGGGGCCAATGAGCAGTTCTTC.

This clone was found a few times. The chain carries TRBV12-3 or TRBV12-4 and TRBJ1-1, with TRBD1 matching 7 bases. CDR3 size: 14 residues. V was pared by 1 base and J by 1 base, with 0 bases of the junction left unmatched. The CDR3 nucleotides are TGTGCCAGCAGTTTAGGGACAGGGAACACTGAAGCTTTCTTT. Protein product: CASSLGTGNTEAFF.

V usage is TRBV6-1 and J usage is TRBJ2-1; D assignment may be TRBD1 or TRBD2 (5 bases each). Deletions cut 1 base from V and 10 bases from J, with 8 bases between. The CDR3 has 12 amino acids. CDR1 is MNHNS and CDR2 is SASEGT in the germline V gene. In nucleotides, the CDR3 is TGTGCCAGCAGTGAAGGGGGGTACGAGCAGTTCTTC. Its translation is CASSEGGYEQFF.

This clone was detected only a few times. A junction end diverges from the germline sequence, so it may reflect a read error. The rearrangement joins TRBV24-1 to TRBJ2-2; D is perhaps TRBD1 or TRBD2 (6 bases each). From germline, CDR1 is KGHDR and CDR2 SFDVKD. The CDR3 sequence is 15 residues long. Here the CDR3 reads CATSGLGGNTGELLF. For the CDR3, the DNA is TGTGCCACCAGTGGGCTAGGGGGGAACACCGGGGAGCTGCTTTTT.

V gene TRBV7-2 combines with J gene TRBJ2-7; 11 nucleotides agree with TRBD2. Germline CDR1 and CDR2: SGHTA and FQGNSA. The CDR3 length is 15 residues. J was trimmed by 7 bases and V by 4 bases; bases with no gene match: 9. CDR3 nucleotide sequence: TGTGCCAGCAGCTATAGCGGGAGGGCCCAGCAAGAGCAGTACTTC. Protein sequence: CASSYSGRAQQEQYF.

The rearrangement uses TRBV20-1 and TRBJ2-7; D possibly uses TRBD1 or TRBD2 (5 bases each). The CDR3 has 13 residues. Germline lookup yields CDR1 DFQATT and CDR2 SNEGSKA (reference sequence). V was clipped by 8 bases and J by 3 bases, with 17 bases between them. The CDR3 nucleotides are TGCAGTTTTTTGTACTCAGGGAGCTACGAGCAGTACTTC. Translation gives CSFLYSGSYEQYF.

The rearrangement joins TRBV28 to TRBJ1-3; 7 bases fit TRBD1. The junction had 5 bases not matched to a gene; V was cut back by 6 bases and J by 3 bases. This CDR3 contains 14 residues. The germline CDR1 and CDR2 sequences are MDHEN and SYDVKM. The CDR3 DNA reads as TGTGCCAGCAGAGGGGGCGGAGGTGGAAACACCATATATTTT. The encoded protein is CASRGGGGGNTIYF. Drawing the rest from reference TRBV28 and TRBJ1-3, the complete variable domain is DVKVTQSSRYLVKRTGEKVFLECVQDMDHENMFWYRQDPGLGLRLIYFSYDVKMKEKGDIPEGYSVSREKKERFSLILESASTNQTSMYLCASRGGGGGNTIYFGEGSWLTVV.

By sample fraction, this clone is medium-sized (0.01 to 0.1%). This chain joins TRBV11-2 and TRBJ2-5; D call uncertain. Germline V gene lookup returns CDR1 SGHAT and CDR2 FQNNGV. V was cut by 0 bases and J by 1 base, with 12 bases left in between. The CDR3 runs 16 residues. CDR3 coding DNA: TGTGCCAGCAGCTTAGACCGCGTGTGGGTCCAAGAGACCCAGTACTTC. Translated: CASSLDRVWVQETQYF.

The V and J genes are TRBV28 and TRBJ2-2; D is uncertain. The CDR3 is 14 amino acids. The germline gives CDR1 MDHEN, CDR2 SYDVKM. Trimming took off 5 bases at V and 6 bases at J, with 13 bases between the two ends. The CDR3 DNA is TGTGCCAGCAGTCCAACTATCGCCGCCGGGGAGCTGTTTTTT. It translates to CASSPTIAAGELFF.

This clone was observed a few times. The V call is TRBV28, the J call TRBJ2-7; maybe TRBD1 (5 bases). The CDR3 consists of 14 residues. The V gene lost 7 bases and the J gene lost 1 base, with 14 bases spanning the gap. CDR1 is MDHEN, CDR2 SYDVKM, per germline. The CDR3 loop is CASNRSGFSYEQYF. CDR3 nucleotides: TGTGCCAGCAACCGGTCAGGGTTTTCCTACGAGCAGTACTTC.

This chain connects TRBV20-1 to TRBJ2-1; no reliable D call. This CDR3 contains 14 residues. V shed 5 bases and J shed 7 bases, with 18 bases lying between them. Looked up from germline, CDR1 is DFQATT and CDR2 is SNEGSKA (reference sequence). In nucleotides, the CDR3 is TGCAGTGCTCCACCGACTGGACCCCTTAATGAGCAGTTCTTC. Residues: CSAPPTGPLNEQFF.

At least ten counts were recorded for this clone. Just one base apart from a much larger clone, this may be a read error. The identical CDR3 is also encoded by other nucleotide sequences in the sample. V is TRBV10-1 and J is TRBJ2-3; D unclear. From germline, CDR1 is WNHNN and CDR2 SYGVQD (reference sequence). The CDR3 consists of 12 residues. CDR3 in amino acids: CASSDRADTQYF. The CDR3 DNA is TGCGCCAGCAGTGACCGGGCAGACACGCAGTATTTT.

The rearrangement joins TRBV5-1 to TRBJ2-2; tentative D call: TRBD2 (5 bases). The CDR3 is 16 amino acids. Deletions cut 0 bases from V and 2 bases from J, with 11 bases between. Looked up from germline, CDR1 is SGHRS and CDR2 is YFSETQ. The CDR3, as DNA: TGCGCCAGCAGCTTGGTGCGGAGGTTTAACACCGGGGAGCTGTTTTTT. Protein product: CASSLVRRFNTGELFF. The full variable domain, rest sourced from reference TRBV5-1 and TRBJ2-2, is KAGVTQTPRYLIKTRGQQVTLSCSPISGHRSVSWYQQTPGQGLQFLFEYFSETQRNKGNFPGRFSGRQFSNSRSEMNVSTLELGDSALYLCASSLVRRFNTGELFFGEGSRLTVL.

This clone appeared many times. This chain links TRBV9 with TRBJ2-1; D possibly corresponds to TRBD2 (6 bases). The CDR3 runs 16 residues. V gave up 1 base and J gave up 0 bases, with 11 bases separating them. Germline CDR1 reads SGDLS; CDR2 reads YYNGEE. CDR3 protein: CASSVISGSSYNEQFF. Here the CDR3 DNA reads TGTGCCAGCAGCGTAATTAGCGGCAGCTCCTACAATGAGCAGTTCTTC.

This clone has only a few counts. The chain employs TRBV5-1 and TRBJ1-4, with 8 bases lining up with TRBD1. V was clipped by 6 bases and J by 8 bases; unmatched bases: 9. From germline, CDR1 is SGHRS and CDR2 YFSETQ. The CDR3 runs 14 residues. CDR3 residues: CASIFTGGSEKLFF. The CDR3 DNA sequence: TGCGCCAGCATCTTCACAGGGGGTAGCGAAAAACTGTTTTTT.

In this sample, this clone turned up many times. The CDR3 loop is CSARDQGQGTQYF. In nucleotides, the CDR3 is TGCAGTGCTAGAGACCAGGGGCAGGGGACCCAGTACTTC. The chain recombines TRBV20-1 with TRBJ2-5, with D perhaps TRBD1 (6 bases). V was clipped by 0 bases and J by 7 bases, with 12 bases between them. The germline CDR1 and CDR2 sequences are DFQATT and SNEGSKA (reference sequence). The CDR3 runs 13 residues.

In its sample, this clone was seen many times. This sequence joins TRBV7-6 and TRBJ2-3; 10 nucleotides agree with TRBD2. Losses at the gene ends were 6 bases for V and 6 bases for J; bases not matched to a gene: 6. Germline CDR1 and CDR2: SGHVS and FNYEAQ. CDR3 length: 14 residues. The CDR3 sequence is CASSSGGPLDTQYF. The CDR3 DNA reads as TGTGCCAGCAGTAGCGGGGGGCCGTTGGATACGCAGTATTTT.

This clone is labeled as medium-sized. The chain has TRBV27 and TRBJ2-7; a weak D match, TRBD2 (6 bases). Trimming stripped 0 bases from V and 1 base from J, with 10 bases between. CDR1 is MNHEY, CDR2 SMNVEV, per germline (reference sequence). The CDR3 sequence is 15 residues long. DNA for the CDR3: TGTGCCAGCAGTTTATCGGGGACTGATTCCTACGAGCAGTACTTC. It encodes CASSLSGTDSYEQYF.

By sample share, this clone is medium-sized. The chain is built from TRBV24-1 and TRBJ2-2; 8 nucleotides agree with TRBD1. Germline CDR1 is KGHDR and CDR2 is SFDVKD. With V trimmed by 1 base and J by 5 bases, 8 bases remained unmatched. The CDR3 totals 17 residues. The CDR3, as DNA: TGTGCCACCAGTGATTTTAGGACAGGGCAGACGACCGGGGAGCTGTTTTTT. It is translated as CATSDFRTGQTTGELFF.